Following are 30 T cell receptor beta chains from one sample sequenced in a study of control samples from healthy donors and cancer patients. Clones were sequenced by immunoSEQ multiplex PCR, and TCRdb holds only the in-frame ones, with some missing. This table holds 150,000 to 200,000 clones, almost 90% found once. The sequenced sample consisted of blood. All receptors derive from a man aged 18 to 29 in good health.

The chain combines TRBV5-1 with TRBJ2-3, with no clear D. The CDR3 spans 14 residues. Germline V lookup: CDR1 SGHRS, CDR2 YFSETQ. V lost 3 bases to trimming and J lost 0 bases, with 8 bases between them. The DNA for the CDR3 is TGCGCCAGCAGCTCAGAACCGAGCACAGATACGCAGTATTTT. The encoded protein is CASSSEPSTDTQYF.

The chain employs TRBV4-1 and TRBJ2-3; D might be TRBD2 (6 bases). V was cut by 0 bases and J by 0 bases, with 19 bases left in between. CDR1 and CDR2 (germline): MGHRA, YSYEKL. This CDR3 is 19 amino acids long. The DNA for the CDR3 is TGCGCCAGCAGCCAAGAACCGTCCGTATCGGGGGTAAGCACAGATACGCAGTATTTT. This translates into CASSQEPSVSGVSTDTQYF.

V is TRBV3-1 (or the pseudogene TRBV3-2) and J is TRBJ2-3; 10 nucleotides align to TRBD2. V was pared by 1 base and J by 4 bases, with 11 bases of the junction left unmatched. CDR3 length equals 18 residues. In germline, CDR1 is LGHDT, CDR2 YNNKEL (reference sequence). The CDR3 coding sequence is TGTGCCAGCAGCCAAGTTTCCAAGTTAGCGGGGGGCGCAGATACGCAGTATTTT. Translated, it gives CASSQVSKLAGGADTQYF.

J is TRBJ1-2 and V is TRBV5-4; D ambiguous. Trimming stripped 3 bases from V and 4 bases from J, with 13 bases between. This CDR3 comprises 14 residues. Germline V gene lookup returns CDR1 SGHNT and CDR2 YYREEE (reference sequence). The CDR3 nucleotides read TGTGCCAGCAGCTCCAGCGGACGGGCCTATGGCTACACCTTC. It is translated as CASSSSGRAYGYTF.

The V gene is TRBV27, the J gene TRBJ2-7; 8 nucleotides line up with TRBD2. The CDR3 has 15 residues. Germline-derived CDR1 and CDR2 are MNHEY and SMNVEV (reference sequence). J was trimmed by 6 bases and V by 5 bases; bases with no gene match: 12. The CDR3 spells CASSPLGGGGSEQYF. DNA for the CDR3: TGTGCCAGCAGTCCCCTCGGGGGGGGAGGTTCCGAGCAGTACTTC.

The chain couples TRBV7-8 to TRBJ2-1, with 8 bases aligning to TRBD2. This CDR3 spans 16 amino acids. Germline CDR1 is SGHVS and CDR2 is FQNEAQ. The ends lost 5 bases at V and 3 bases at J; junction bases unmatched: 9. The CDR3 spells CASSVLAGIIYNEQFF. As DNA, the CDR3 is TGTGCCAGCAGCGTGTTAGCGGGGATTATCTACAATGAGCAGTTCTTC.

V gene TRBV28 combines with J gene TRBJ1-1; 7 bases are shared with TRBD1. The J segment lost 3 bases and the V segment lost 5 bases, leaving 9 bases of the junction unmatched. CDR3 length: 15 amino acids. Germline values: CDR1 MDHEN, CDR2 SYDVKM. The CDR3: CASSKGDSSYTEAFF. CDR3 bases: TGTGCCAGCAGTAAGGGGGACAGTTCGTACACTGAAGCTTTCTTT.

The gene calls are TRBV3-1 (or the pseudogene TRBV3-2) and TRBJ2-2; 8 bases line up with TRBD2. The CDR3 runs 16 residues. CDR1 is LGHDT and CDR2 is YNNKEL in the germline V gene (reference sequence). V was pared by 4 bases and J by 5 bases, with 9 bases of the junction left unmatched. The CDR3, as DNA: TGTGCCAGCAGCCCCGACGAGCGGGGGCCAACCGGGGAGCTGTTTTTT. As protein: CASSPDERGPTGELFF.

The J gene is TRBJ1-3, the V gene TRBV7-2; D remains ambiguous. Trimming took off 7 bases at V and 4 bases at J, with 11 bases between the two ends. CDR1 and CDR2 from the germline V gene are SGHTA and FQGNSA. The CDR3 length is 13 residues. The chain's CDR3 is CASNWGGGNTIYF. CDR3 bases: TGTGCCAGCAATTGGGGAGGAGGAAACACCATATATTTT.

The chain is built from TRBV19 and TRBJ2-5, with 7 bases that match TRBD2. Germline V gene lookup returns CDR1 LNHDA and CDR2 SQIVND (reference sequence). After removal of 3 bases from V and 5 bases from J, the junction contained 9 bases not matched to a gene. This CDR3 contains 15 residues. The CDR3 loop is CASSMTGGPFETQYF. CDR3 bases: TGTGCCAGTAGTATGACGGGGGGACCCTTTGAGACCCAGTACTTC.

The rearrangement uses TRBV11-2 and TRBJ1-1; TRBD1 matches 7 bases. This CDR3 is 12 amino acids long. V shed 5 bases, J shed 10 bases, and the junction held 7 bases outside the gene matches. Germline V CDR1 and CDR2: SGHAT, FQNNGV. CDR3 sequence (DNA): TGTGCCAGCAGCCCAAACAGGGGTCGAGCTTTCTTT. The encoded protein is CASSPNRGRAFF.

The rearrangement joins TRBV30 to TRBJ2-7; 7 nucleotides line up with TRBD1. This CDR3 has 14 amino acids. J lost 2 bases, V lost 4 bases, and 8 bases had no gene match. Germline V gene sequence: CDR1 GTSNPN, CDR2 SVGIG (reference sequence). The CDR3 bases are TGTGCCTGGAAGGCCGGACAGGCCACCTACGAGCAGTACTTC. Its translation: CAWKAGQATYEQYF.

The chain recombines TRBV19 with TRBJ1-1; D call uncertain. This CDR3 is built from 11 residues. Germline assignment: CDR1 LNHDA and CDR2 SQIVND (reference sequence). V was clipped by 5 bases and J by 5 bases, with 6 bases between them. Here the CDR3 DNA reads TGTGCCAGTAGTTTTCGTACTGAAGCTTTCTTT. Its translation: CASSFRTEAFF. Looking up the rest from reference TRBV19 and TRBJ1-1 gives the full variable domain: DGGITQSPKYLFRKEGQNVTLSCEQNLNHDAMYWYRQDPGQGLRLIYYSQIVNDFQKGDIAEGYSVSREKKESFPLTVTSAQKNPTAFYLCASSFRTEAFFGQGTRLTVV.

V is TRBV2 and J is TRBJ2-5; no firm D call. CDR1 is SNHLY and CDR2 is FYNNEI in the germline V gene. The CDR3 has 13 amino acids. Trimming stripped 4 bases from V and 2 bases from J, with 8 bases between. The CDR3 DNA follows: TGTGCCAGCAGTGTTCCCCCTCAAGAGACCCAGTACTTC. Protein product: CASSVPPQETQYF.

The J gene is TRBJ2-7, the V gene TRBV18; D call uncertain. CDR1 and CDR2 from the germline V gene are KGHSH and LQKENI. The V end lost 6 bases, the J end lost 3 bases, and 12 bases lay between the germline ends. The CDR3 is 13 amino acids. DNA for the CDR3: TGTGCCAGCTCCCTCTCTCCGAGCTACGAGCAGTACTTC. Translation gives CASSLSPSYEQYF.

The rearrangement uses TRBV5-1 and TRBJ2-1, with D possibly matching TRBD2 (6 bases). The CDR3 loop spans 15 amino acids. Trimming left V 3 bases short and J 0 bases short, with 10 bases between. Germline CDR1 reads SGHRS; CDR2 reads YFSETQ. This CDR3 is CASSWRDPSYNEQFF. The CDR3 nucleotides read TGCGCCAGCAGCTGGAGGGACCCCTCCTACAATGAGCAGTTCTTC.

The chain has TRBV9 and TRBJ1-6, with D maybe TRBD1 (6 bases). This CDR3 comprises 14 residues. Trimming took 4 bases from V and 9 from J, leaving 14 bases between them. Germline assignment: CDR1 SGDLS and CDR2 YYNGEE. The CDR3 loop is CASSPRQVLSPLHF. The CDR3 DNA reads TGTGCCAGCAGCCCCCGACAGGTTCTTTCACCCCTCCACTTT.

The chain recombines TRBV28 with TRBJ2-3; 9 bases map to TRBD1. The CDR3 loop spans 16 amino acids. J was trimmed by 5 bases and V by 3 bases; bases with no gene match: 9. Germline-derived CDR1 and CDR2 are MDHEN and SYDVKM. The CDR3, as DNA: TGTGCCAGCAGTTTCTTGGGACAGGGCGAAGGAGATACGCAGTATTTT. This gives the protein CASSFLGQGEGDTQYF.

The J gene is TRBJ2-1, the V gene TRBV30; weak D call: TRBD1 (6 bases). This CDR3 is 15 amino acids long. The germline V gene encodes CDR1 GTSNPN and CDR2 SVGIG (reference sequence). Trimming removed 2 bases from V and 6 bases from J, with 17 bases in between. CDR3 amino acids: CAWSWDKGSGNEQFF. As DNA, the CDR3 is TGTGCCTGGAGTTGGGACAAGGGAAGCGGCAATGAGCAGTTCTTC.

The chain links TRBV7-3 to TRBJ2-3, with 8 bases identical to TRBD2. Germline V lookup: CDR1 SGHTA, CDR2 FQGTGA. The CDR3 length is 14 residues. The V segment lost 5 bases and the J segment 3 bases; nucleotides outside the gene matches: 4. CDR3 amino acids: CASSTGTRTDTQYF. CDR3 nucleotide sequence: TGTGCCAGCAGCACCGGGACTAGAACAGATACGCAGTATTTT.

This clone occurred a few times. This chain links TRBV28 with TRBJ2-7, with 10 bases lining up with TRBD1. Germline CDR1 reads MDHEN; CDR2 reads SYDVKM. This CDR3 comprises 14 residues. V lost 6 bases and J lost 7; bases outside the gene matches: 9. CDR3 coding DNA: TGTGCCAGCAGATCCGGGACAGGGGTAAAGGAGCAGTACTTC. Encoded protein: CASRSGTGVKEQYF.

This clone is a singleton in its sample. The gene calls are TRBV7-9 and TRBJ2-3; D might be TRBD2 (6 bases). Trimming took off 3 bases at V and 0 bases at J, with 10 bases between the two ends. The V gene's germline CDR1 is SEHNR and CDR2 FQNEAQ (reference sequence). CDR3 length: 15 amino acids. CDR3 protein: CASSFTGRSTDTQYF. The CDR3 nucleotides read TGTGCCAGCAGCTTTACGGGGAGGAGCACAGATACGCAGTATTTT.

V gene TRBV30 combines with J gene TRBJ1-6; the match to TRBD1 covers 7 bases. The length of the CDR3 is 12 residues. Per germline, CDR1 GTSNPN and CDR2 SVGIG (reference sequence). Trimming at V came to 4 bases and at J to 8 bases, leaving 2 bases not matched to a gene. CDR3 in amino acids: CAWNQGDSPLHF. DNA for the CDR3: TGTGCCTGGAACCAGGGGGATTCACCCCTCCACTTT.

The chain uses TRBV5-4 and TRBJ1-1; D call uncertain. V shed 0 bases and J shed 4 bases, with 10 bases lying between them. The germline gives CDR1 SGHNT, CDR2 YYREEE (reference sequence). CDR3 length equals 14 residues. CDR3 loop: CASSLGGSTTEAFF. The DNA for the CDR3 is TGTGCCAGCAGCTTGGGAGGAAGTACCACTGAAGCTTTCTTT.

This clone appeared a single time. The gene calls are TRBV10-3 and TRBJ1-2; D is ambiguous. Germline V gene lookup returns CDR1 ENHRY and CDR2 SYGVKD. V lost 2 bases, J lost 6 bases, and 7 bases lay in between. This CDR3 is built from 12 residues. This CDR3 reads CAISEPDNGYTF. CDR3 nucleotides: TGTGCCATCAGTGAGCCAGACAATGGCTACACCTTC.

This clone was counted once. This rearrangement joins TRBV7-2 to TRBJ1-5; D is undetermined. Germline assignment: CDR1 SGHTA and CDR2 FQGNSA. The CDR3 consists of 15 residues. Trimming took off 3 bases at V and 0 bases at J, with 9 bases between the two ends. The CDR3 nucleotides read TGTGCCAGCAGCTTGACACCGTATAGCAATCAGCCCCAGCATTTT. The encoded protein is CASSLTPYSNQPQHF. Full variable domain (outside the CDR3, taken from reference TRBV7-2 and TRBJ1-5): GAGVSQSPSNKVTEKGKDVELRCDPISGHTALYWYRQSLGQGLEFLIYFQGNSAPDKSGLPSDRFSAERTGGSVSTLTIQRTQQEDSAVYLCASSLTPYSNQPQHFGDGTRLSIL.

The V and J genes are TRBV6-2 or TRBV6-3 and TRBJ1-3, with no clear D. The V and J ends lost 5 bases and 2 bases respectively, with 10 bases between them. This CDR3 is 14 amino acids long. CDR1 and CDR2 from the germline V gene are MNHEY and SVGEGT. The CDR3 DNA is TGTGCCAGCAGTCGCGGCGCGGCTGGAAACACCATATATTTT. Protein sequence: CASSRGAAGNTIYF.

Only a few counts were recorded for this clone. V gene TRBV11-2 combines with J gene TRBJ1-2, with D unresolved. Germline assignment: CDR1 SGHAT and CDR2 FQNNGV. The CDR3 contains 12 residues. V was trimmed by 0 bases and J by 4 bases, leaving 3 bases between them. The CDR3 DNA follows: TGTGCCAGCAGCTTAGATTTCTATGGCTACACCTTC. Translating gives CASSLDFYGYTF.

The chain recombines TRBV7-9 with TRBJ1-1; 9 positions agree with TRBD1. This CDR3 spans 16 amino acids. Germline CDR1 and CDR2: SEHNR and FQNEAQ (reference sequence). The V segment lost 5 bases and the J segment 3 bases; nucleotides outside the gene matches: 10. The CDR3 coding sequence is TGTGCCAGCAGCCACCGGGACAGGGAGTTTGACACTGAAGCTTTCTTT. This gives the protein CASSHRDREFDTEAFF. Full variable domain (outside the CDR3, taken from reference TRBV7-9 and TRBJ1-1): DTGVSQNPRHKITKRGQNVTFRCDPISEHNRLYWYRQTLGQGPEFLTYFQNEAQLEKSRLLSDRFSAERPKGSFSTLEIQRTEQGDSAMYLCASSHRDREFDTEAFFGQGTRLTVV.

The rearrangement uses TRBV28 and TRBJ2-1; TRBD2 matches at 7 bases. V lost 5 bases and J lost 8; bases outside the gene matches: 12. The CDR3 contains 15 residues. Germline-derived CDR1 and CDR2 are MDHEN and SYDVKM. The CDR3 DNA sequence: TGTGCCAGCAGTAAGCGGGGCCGGGGAGGCTATGAGCAGTTCTTC. It specifies CASSKRGRGGYEQFF.